These T cell receptor beta chains were read from a single sample in a study of T cells in Graves' hyperthyroidism and ophthalmopathy. In TCRdb, the multiplex PCR reads were re-called with MiXCR into one record per CDR3 protein. This sample has hundreds of thousands of distinct CDR3 sequences, with around 15% found just once. Specimen: blood. These receptors were obtained from a woman aged 18 to 35 with Graves' hyperthyroidism. Each CDR3 is given with its conserved first and last residue. D genes are given only for firm matches. Clone size is stated in some rows and not others, as once, few, many or a class when expanded.

v_gene,len,j_gene,abundance,d_gene,CDR3nt,CDR3aa
TRBV28,14,TRBJ2-1,many,TRBD2,TGTGCCAGCAGACTAGCGGGAGGCTACAATGAGCAGTTCTTC,CASRLAGGYNEQFF
TRBV6-1,14,TRBJ2-7,few,.,TGTGCCAGCAGCGGAGGGACAGCCTCCTACGAGCAGTACTTC,CASSGGTASYEQYF
TRBV20-1,21,TRBJ1-1,.,TRBD1,TGCAGTGCTAGAGATCCGGCAGGGAAGGGGACCAGGGGGTTTATGAACACTGAAGCTTTCTTT,CSARDPAGKGTRGFMNTEAFF
TRBV28,15,TRBJ2-7,many,.,TGTGCCAGTAACACTGTCGGAGAGGGCTCCTACGAGCAGTACTTC,CASNTVGEGSYEQYF
TRBV29-1,13,TRBJ2-2,few,.,TGCAGCGGACAGGTCCCGAACACCGGGGAGCTGTTTTTT,CSGQVPNTGELFF
TRBV4-3,16,TRBJ1-1,many,TRBD1,TGCGCCAGCAGCCAAGATCTGGGACAGAAGAACACTGAAGCTTTCTTT,CASSQDLGQKNTEAFF
TRBV27,14,TRBJ1-1,few,.,TGTGCCAGCAGTTTTCGGCAGAGGAACACTGAAGCTTTCTTT,CASSFRQRNTEAFF
TRBV3-1,14,TRBJ1-1,many,.,TGTGCCAGCAGCCAAGATCCCCTCGACACTGAAGCTTTCTTT,CASSQDPLDTEAFF
TRBV6-2/TRBV6-3,14,TRBJ2-2,once,TRBD1,TGTGCCACCGCTGGGACAGGGCGAACCGGGGAGCTGTTTTTT,CATAGTGRTGELFF
TRBV5-1,15,TRBJ2-3,many,TRBD2,TGCGCCAGCAGCTTCCAAGCGGGGGCCACAGATACGCAGTATTTT,CASSFQAGATDTQYF
TRBV19,14,TRBJ1-2,few,.,TGTGCCAGTAGTATTTGGGGGGACGTCTATGGCTACACCTTC,CASSIWGDVYGYTF
TRBV13,15,TRBJ2-1,.,TRBD2,TGTGCCAGCAGCCCGACTAGCGGGGTAAACAATGAGCAGTTCTTC,CASSPTSGVNNEQFF
TRBV5-1,15,TRBJ2-5,few,.,TGCGCCAGCAGCTTGGAGTCAGGGCAGCAAGAGACCCAGTACTTC,CASSLESGQQETQYF
TRBV7-2,16,TRBJ2-4,.,TRBD1,TGTGCCAGCAGCCCCTGGACAGGGAAAGCCAAAAACATTCAGTACTTC,CASSPWTGKAKNIQYF
TRBV24-1,16,TRBJ2-2,few,.,TGTGTCACCAGTGATCGAAGCCGCGGGAACACCGGGGAGCTGTTTTTT,CVTSDRSRGNTGELFF
TRBV2,15,TRBJ2-5,.,.,TGTGCCAGCAGTGAAGCCTCCCGCGCAGGGGATGGGGAGTACTTC,CASSEASRAGDGEYF
TRBV5-1,16,TRBJ1-2,many,TRBD1,TGCGCCAGCAGCTTAGTCGGGACAGGGGCGCTTCATGGCTACACCTTC,CASSLVGTGALHGYTF
TRBV6-1,15,TRBJ2-2,.,.,TGTGCCAGCAGTGGAGCCGGGGCGGTCACCGGGGAGCTGTTTTTT,CASSGAGAVTGELFF
TRBV6-2/TRBV6-3,12,TRBJ2-1,few,.,TGTGCCGTCGCTGGGGGGTACGATGAGCAGTTCTTC,CAVAGGYDEQFF
TRBV6-2/TRBV6-3,16,TRBJ2-7,many,.,TGTGCCAGCAGTTACCCACTAGTTTTGAGCTCCTACGAGCAGTACTTC,CASSYPLVLSSYEQYF
TRBV5-6,16,TRBJ1-1,.,.,TGTGCCAGCAGCTTGGACAGGCGATACTTGAACACTGAAGCTTTCTTT,CASSLDRRYLNTEAFF
TRBV6-2/TRBV6-3,15,TRBJ2-7,few,.,TGTGCCAGCAGTTACATGAGGGTGTCGAACTACGAGCAGTACTTC,CASSYMRVSNYEQYF
TRBV28,13,TRBJ1-4,.,TRBD1,TGTGCCAGCACCCTACAGGGGTATGAAAAACTGTTTTTT,CASTLQGYEKLFF
TRBV7-9,20,TRBJ2-3,many,TRBD2,TGTGCCAGCAGCTTAGTCAACATCCTAGCGGGGTCTAAGGGAACAGATACGCAGTATTTT,CASSLVNILAGSKGTDTQYF
TRBV20-1,13,TRBJ2-2,few,.,TGCAGTGCTAGAGTGGGATACACCGGGGAGCTGTTTTTT,CSARVGYTGELFF
TRBV12-3/TRBV12-4,16,TRBJ1-2,.,TRBD1,TGTGCCAGCAGTTTGTCGGGGACAGGGTTTAACTATGGCTACACCTTC,CASSLSGTGFNYGYTF
TRBV6-9,16,TRBJ1-3,.,.,TGTGCCAGCAGTTACGTGGGGGGTCTCGGCGGAAACACCATATATTTT,CASSYVGGLGGNTIYF
TRBV4-1,15,TRBJ1-5,few,.,TGCGCCAGCAGCCAAGTGGCCAGGGGCAATCAGCCCCAGCATTTT,CASSQVARGNQPQHF
TRBV11-2,15,TRBJ2-3,.,TRBD2,TGTGCCAGCAGCTCACTAGCGGGAGGGCTAGATACGCAGTATTTT,CASSSLAGGLDTQYF
TRBV30,15,TRBJ1-2,many,TRBD1,TGTGCCTGGAGTGTATCTCAGGGGGAACTCTATGGCTACACCTTC,CAWSVSQGELYGYTF
TRBV13,15,TRBJ2-3,many,.,TGTGCCAGCAGCTTCGGAAGGACAGGCACAGATACGCAGTATTTT,CASSFGRTGTDTQYF
TRBV30,13,TRBJ1-5,.,.,TGTGCCTGGAGCCAAGGTCGGGATCAGCCCCAGCATTTT,CAWSQGRDQPQHF
TRBV27,16,TRBJ1-1,many,.,TGTGCCAGCAGACTAGCCCTGACAGCGTTGAACACTGAAGCTTTCTTT,CASRLALTALNTEAFF
TRBV19,14,TRBJ2-7,.,.,TGTGCCAGTAGTATGCGGGACAGAAACTACGAGCAGTACTTC,CASSMRDRNYEQYF
TRBV27,13,TRBJ2-1,many,TRBD1,TGTGCCAGCAGCGGGACAGGGTCCAATGAGCAGTTCTTC,CASSGTGSNEQFF
TRBV28,14,TRBJ1-1,many,.,TGTGCCAGCAGTTTAAAGGGGGGGCGCGCGGAAGCTTTCTTT,CASSLKGGRAEAFF
TRBV12-5,14,TRBJ1-1,.,TRBD1,TGTGCTAGTGGTTTGGGGACAGGGTACACTGAAGCTTTCTTT,CASGLGTGYTEAFF
TRBV11-2,15,TRBJ2-7,many,TRBD2,TGTGCCAGCAGCTTGCTCCTTAGCGGGAATTACGAGCAGTACTTC,CASSLLLSGNYEQYF
TRBV2,15,TRBJ2-5,.,.,TGTGCCAGCAGTGCCCTAGCGAGTTTACAAGAGACCCAGTACTTC,CASSALASLQETQYF
TRBV11-2,11,TRBJ2-1,many,.,TGTGCCAGCAGCCGTGGGCATGAGCAGTTCTTC,CASSRGHEQFF
TRBV29-1,14,TRBJ1-2,few,TRBD1,TGCAGCGCCCAGGGGGACAGGGGCTTGGAGGGCTACACCTTC,CSAQGDRGLEGYTF
TRBV12-3/TRBV12-4,16,TRBJ2-7,many,TRBD2,TGTGCCAGCAGTTTGGGAGCGGGAGGGCCTTTAGGCGAGCAGTACTTC,CASSLGAGGPLGEQYF
TRBV7-9,15,TRBJ2-6,few,.,TGTGCCAGCAGCTTAGGCCCTACAGGGGCCAACGTCCTGACTTTC,CASSLGPTGANVLTF
TRBV19,17,TRBJ2-1,.,.,TGTGCCAGTAGTATCTTTGTTGGGACGTCGAGTAACAATGAGCAGTTCTTC,CASSIFVGTSSNNEQFF
TRBV19,12,TRBJ2-7,.,.,TGTGCCAGTAGTATCGGGGCGTCCGAGCAGTACTTC,CASSIGASEQYF
TRBV7-9,13,TRBJ2-3,many,TRBD1,TGTGCCAGCCGACAGGGTGGATCCGATACGCAGTATTTT,CASRQGGSDTQYF
TRBV5-1,14,TRBJ1-5,many,.,TGCGCCAGCAGCTTAAAAAGAAGCAATCAGCCCCAGCATTTT,CASSLKRSNQPQHF
TRBV3-1,16,TRBJ2-1,many,TRBD1,TGTGCCAGCAGCTTACAGGGGGCGACATCCTACAATGAGCAGTTCTTC,CASSLQGATSYNEQFF
TRBV6-2/TRBV6-3,12,TRBJ1-5,.,.,TGTGCCAGCAGTACGACTACCGGGCCCCAGCATTTT,CASSTTTGPQHF
TRBV6-5,18,TRBJ2-2,.,TRBD2,TGTGCCAGCAGTTACTCGAGATCGATAGCGGGAGGGACCGGGGAGCTGTTTTTT,CASSYSRSIAGGTGELFF
TRBV28,17,TRBJ2-4,.,TRBD1,TGTGCCAGCAGCATCTTGACAGGGGGCTTCGGCAAAAACATTCAGTACTTC,CASSILTGGFGKNIQYF
TRBV9,17,TRBJ2-2,.,TRBD2,TGTGCCAGCAGCGTGGGACTAGCGGGAGGTATATTCCGGGAGCTGTTTTTT,CASSVGLAGGIFRELFF
TRBV12-3/TRBV12-4,13,TRBJ2-2,many,.,TGTGCCAGCAGATACAGGGCGGCCGGGGAGCTGTTTTTT,CASRYRAAGELFF
TRBV7-2,15,TRBJ2-5,many,TRBD2,TGTGCCAGCAGCCCCGGCGGGAGGGCCGGAGAGACCCAGTACTTC,CASSPGGRAGETQYF
TRBV11-2,17,TRBJ1-1,many,.,TGTGCCAGCAGCCGTATCCTCAGGGAGGGACCGGGCACTGAAGCTTTCTTT,CASSRILREGPGTEAFF
TRBV6-1,15,TRBJ2-1,.,TRBD2,TGTGCCAGCAGTTACGGGGGAGGGCGAGGCAATGAGCAGTTCTTC,CASSYGGGRGNEQFF
TRBV4-1,14,TRBJ2-7,many,.,TGCGCCAGCAGCCAAGAGTGGGCCACCTACGAGCAGTACTTC,CASSQEWATYEQYF
TRBV4-1,18,TRBJ1-1,.,.,TGCGCCAGCAGCCAAGATTCGGGGGGAGTTATGGGGAACACTGAAGCTTTCTTT,CASSQDSGGVMGNTEAFF
TRBV11-2,16,TRBJ2-7,.,TRBD2,TGTGCCAGCAGCCCGACTAGCGGGAGGGCGGGGTACGAGCAGTACTTC,CASSPTSGRAGYEQYF